Shown below are 11 T cell receptor beta chains from a single sample sequenced in a study of cytomegalovirus exposure and HLA in healthy donors. Vbeta (60) and Jbeta (13) primers were used in the PCR. Measured with immunoSEQ multiplex PCR; TCRdb has only the in-frame clones, and not every one. The sample records approximately 120,000 clones, 75% to 85% being singletons. The sequencing sample was made of PBMCs. The receptors originated from a man between 25 and 39 years old in good health and CMV-seropositive.

The chain uses TRBV30 and TRBJ2-3; D is perhaps TRBD1 (6 bases). CDR1 and CDR2 from the germline V gene are GTSNPN and SVGIG (reference sequence). CDR3 length: 14 amino acids. With 3 bases removed from V and 4 bases from J, the gap between germline ends came to 14 bases. The CDR3 DNA follows: TGTGCCTGGAGGACAGGTGTTGGGGCAGATACGCAGTATTTT. As protein: CAWRTGVGADTQYF.

This clone has just one count. CDR3 sequence reads: CASSETGTDQPQHF. CDR3 nucleotides: TGCGCCAGCAGTGAGACAGGGACCGATCAGCCCCAGCATTTT. This chain connects TRBV10-1 to TRBJ1-5; D possibly corresponds to TRBD1 (6 bases). The CDR3 sequence is 14 residues long. The ends were cut back, 2 bases at V and 5 bases at J, with 10 bases in the middle. Germline-derived CDR1 and CDR2 are WNHNN and SYGVQD (reference sequence).

The rearrangement joins TRBV19 to TRBJ2-1; a weak D match, TRBD2 (7 bases). The V end was cut by 6 bases, the J end by 8 bases, with 20 bases between. The germline CDR1 and CDR2 sequences are LNHDA and SQIVND (reference sequence). This CDR3 has 15 residues. CDR3: CASSQSGTFIDEQFF. The CDR3 coding sequence is TGTGCCAGTAGCCAAAGCGGGACATTTATCGATGAGCAGTTCTTC.

V gene TRBV30 combines with J gene TRBJ1-3; TRBD1 is a possible D gene (5 bases). The germline V gene encodes CDR1 GTSNPN and CDR2 SVGIG (reference sequence). V lost 2 bases and J 7 bases, leaving 18 bases between the germline ends. The CDR3 is 15 amino acids. The CDR3 coding sequence is TGTGCCTGGAGTTCCAGGGTGACTCTGGACAACACCATATATTTT. It specifies CAWSSRVTLDNTIYF.

CDR3 nucleotide sequence: TGTGCCAGCAGCTTCCGGGGGATCGGGAACAATGAGCAGTTCTTC. This encodes CASSFRGIGNNEQFF. V and J are TRBV7-3 and TRBJ2-1; D might be TRBD2 (6 bases). This CDR3 region has 15 residues. V lost 3 bases and J 5 bases, leaving 14 bases between the germline ends. Germline V CDR1 and CDR2: SGHTA, FQGTGA.

This chain uses TRBV7-6 with TRBJ1-6; no clear D. The CDR3 is made up of 13 amino acids. Germline assignment: CDR1 SGHVS and CDR2 FNYEAQ. V lost 2 bases and J 6 bases, leaving 5 bases between the germline ends. The CDR3 DNA is TGTGCCAGCAGCTTATCCGGTAATTCACCCCTCCACTTT. It is translated as CASSLSGNSPLHF.

The rearrangement joins TRBV7-8 to TRBJ2-3; TRBD2 aligns across 9 bases. With 5 bases clipped from V and 2 bases from J, the junction kept 8 bases outside the gene matches. Germline assignment: CDR1 SGHVS and CDR2 FQNEAQ. This CDR3 has 16 residues. CDR3 protein: CASSIGGLATTDTQYF. The DNA for the CDR3 is TGTGCCAGCAGCATAGGGGGACTAGCTACCACAGATACGCAGTATTTT.

This clone is a singleton in its sample. The chain carries TRBV6-5 and TRBJ2-3; 8 nucleotides line up with TRBD1. The CDR3 totals 15 residues. After removal of 5 bases from V and 3 bases from J, the junction contained 7 bases not matched to a gene. Germline CDR1 reads MNHEY; CDR2 reads SVGAGI. CDR3 sequence: CASSPGQGRTDTQYF. In nucleotides, the CDR3 is TGTGCCAGCAGTCCTGGACAGGGAAGGACAGATACGCAGTATTTT.

V is TRBV6-1 and J is TRBJ2-7; 7 positions match TRBD1. The V and J ends lost 10 bases and 4 bases, in that order; junction bases with no gene match: 10. Germline CDR1 MNHNS, CDR2 SASEGT. There are 13 residues in the CDR3. The CDR3, as DNA: TGTGCCACCCGTTACAGGGGCTTGTACGAGCAGTACTTC. It yields the protein CATRYRGLYEQYF.

V usage is TRBV27 and J usage is TRBJ1-1, with a possible D match to TRBD1 (6 bases). Germline lookup yields CDR1 MNHEY and CDR2 SMNVEV (reference sequence). V was pared by 5 bases and J by 1 base, with 14 bases between. There are 15 residues in the CDR3. CDR3 protein: CASSGNRVTNTEAFF. In DNA, the CDR3 is TGTGCCAGCAGTGGCAACAGGGTCACGAACACTGAAGCTTTCTTT.

The J gene is TRBJ2-3, the V gene TRBV5-1; 7 nucleotides agree with TRBD1. The germline V gene encodes CDR1 SGHRS and CDR2 YFSETQ. The CDR3 is 13 amino acids. The ends lost 9 bases at V and 2 bases at J; junction bases unmatched: 6. CDR3 DNA: TGCGCCACCTCGACAGGGTTCACAGATACGCAGTATTTT. Translating gives CATSTGFTDTQYF.